This T cell receptor beta chain was recorded in a study of OX40 agonist ivuxolimab in advanced cancers. Study at large: Subjects had a mean age of about 57 years, with a range of about 23 to 79; roughly 83% were male.

Using immunoSEQ multiplex PCR, the repertoire was profiled, and TCRdb retains in-frame clones only, with some absent. The sample includes around 65,000 clones, approximately 92% of them seen just once. The CDR3 sequence is 15 residues long. Trimming took 5 bases from V and 1 from J; bases not matched to a gene: 5. Germline CDR1 MNHEY, CDR2 SVGAGI. This clone turned up a few times. The source was CD4+ or CD8+ T cells sorted from blood, collected in a trial of the OX40 agonist ivuxolimab. The sequence was collected from an adult with an advanced solid tumor such as melanoma, head and neck, liver or kidney cancer. This chain connects TRBV6-5 to TRBJ2-3; 8 bases are a match to TRBD1. Here the CDR3 reads CASSVETGGTDTQYF. In DNA form, the CDR3 reads TGTGCCAGCAGTGTGGAGACAGGGGGCACAGATACGCAGTATTTT.